These 13 T cell receptor beta chains came from one sample sequenced in a study of cytomegalovirus exposure and HLA in healthy donors (dated by TCRdb to the late 2010s). Library preparation employed the immunoSEQ multiplex PCR assay. A mixture of 60 forward primers for TCR Vbeta segments and 13 reverse primers for TCR Jbeta segments was used in the multiplex PCR. TCRdb limited this immuneACCESS table to in-frame rearrangements with V and J called. A share of clones is missing; checked studies link under half to unresolved V genes, and the rest is unexplained. In all, the sample holds about 200,000 clones, and over 65% of those were seen once. 3.4% of the sample belongs to the ten largest clones. The sequencing sample was made of PBMCs. Receptor source: a man aged 35-49 years in good health and CMV-seropositive.

The gene calls are TRBV11-2 and TRBJ2-1; 9 bases map to TRBD1. This CDR3 region has 15 residues. Per the germline V gene, CDR1 is SGHAT and CDR2 is FQNNGV. Trimming took 3 bases from V and 3 from J; bases not matched to a gene: 3. The CDR3 loop is CASSFGQGFYNEQFF. The DNA of the CDR3 is TGTGCCAGCAGCTTCGGACAGGGGTTCTACAATGAGCAGTTCTTC.

The genes are TRBV30 and TRBJ2-2; D is perhaps TRBD1 (6 bases). The V and J ends lost 3 bases and 4 bases respectively, with 12 bases between them. This CDR3 comprises 14 residues. Germline values: CDR1 GTSNPN, CDR2 SVGIG (reference sequence). This CDR3 is CAWSADSSTGELFF. The CDR3 DNA reads TGTGCCTGGAGCGCGGACAGCAGCACCGGGGAGCTGTTTTTT.

Note on this clone: Relative to the germline gene, one junction end is altered; a read error may explain this. CDR3: CASIFVDNEHRGAVF. CDR3 DNA sequence: TGTGCCAGCATTTTTGTAGACAACGAACACCGGGGAGCTGTTTTT. The chain employs TRBV6-4 and TRBJ2-2; the D gene is possibly TRBD2 (5 bases). Germline CDR1 is MRHNA and CDR2 is SNTAGT. The CDR3 loop spans 15 amino acids.

This clone was detected a few times. The chain has TRBV2 and TRBJ2-1, with TRBD2 matching 7 bases. Germline V lookup: CDR1 SNHLY, CDR2 FYNNEI. The CDR3 totals 12 residues. The trim removed 6 bases at V and 6 bases at J, leaving 2 bases unmatched. This CDR3 reads CASRRLANEQFF. DNA of the CDR3: TGTGCCAGCAGGCGACTAGCCAATGAGCAGTTCTTC. Drawing the rest from reference TRBV2 and TRBJ2-1, the complete variable domain is EPEVTQTPSHQVTQMGQEVILRCVPISNHLYFYWYRQILGQKVEFLVSFYNNEISEKSEIFDDQFSVERPDGSNFTLKIRSTKLEDSAMYFCASRRLANEQFFGPGTRLTVL.

The chain couples TRBV19 to TRBJ2-5; TRBD1 matches 7 bases. CDR1 and CDR2 (germline): LNHDA, SQIVND (reference sequence). The CDR3 consists of 14 residues. The V gene end was trimmed by 9 bases and the J gene end by 7 bases; junction bases not matched to a gene: 14. CDR3 bases: TGTGCCAGCAGAACCGGACAGGCGACTGGGACCCAGTACTTC. It is translated as CASRTGQATGTQYF. Using reference TRBV19 and TRBJ2-5 for the parts outside the CDR3, the full variable domain is DGGITQSPKYLFRKEGQNVTLSCEQNLNHDAMYWYRQDPGQGLRLIYYSQIVNDFQKGDIAEGYSVSREKKESFPLTVTSAQKNPTAFYLCASRTGQATGTQYFGPGTRLLVL.

In this sample, this clone turned up a few times. The chain joins TRBV21-1 to TRBJ2-3; the table's D call TRBD2 went unverified against the DNA. TRBV21-1 counts as a pseudogene. This CDR3 contains 18 residues. The CDR3 protein is CASSPQGSSGPSTDTQYF. In DNA form, the CDR3 reads TGTGCCAGCAGCCCCCAGGGGTCTAGCGGGCCTAGCACAGATACGCAGTATTTT.

V and J are TRBV11-2 and TRBJ2-7, with 9 bases that match TRBD1. V dropped 4 bases and J dropped 5; count of bases not matched to a gene: 9. The CDR3 is 15 residues long. Germline V gene data show CDR1 as SGHAT and CDR2 as FQNNGV. CDR3 bases: TGTGCCAGCAGCTCGCGGGGACAGGGAGGCCACGAGCAGTACTTC. It yields the protein CASSSRGQGGHEQYF. Full variable domain (missing parts from reference TRBV11-2 and TRBJ2-7): EAGVAQSPRYKIIEKRQSVAFWCNPISGHATLYWYQQILGQGPKLLIQFQNNGVVDDSQLPKDRFSAERLKGVDSTLKIQPAKLEDSAVYLCASSSRGQGGHEQYFGPGTRLTVT.

The J gene is TRBJ1-2, the V gene TRBV28, with 9 bases lining up with TRBD1. The CDR3 is 13 amino acids. Germline CDR1 reads MDHEN; CDR2 reads SYDVKM. J was trimmed by 8 bases and V by 7 bases; bases with no gene match: 8. This CDR3 reads CASTIWTGEGYTF. The CDR3, as DNA: TGTGCCAGCACTATTTGGACAGGGGAAGGCTACACCTTC.

The J gene is TRBJ2-5, the V gene TRBV6-5, with 7 bases lining up with TRBD2. This CDR3 is built from 15 residues. J lost 1 base, V lost 6 bases, and 8 bases had no gene match. CDR1 and CDR2 from the germline V gene are MNHEY and SVGAGI. The CDR3 region is CASRGRERPQETQYF. For the CDR3, the DNA is TGTGCCAGCAGGGGGCGGGAGCGGCCCCAAGAGACCCAGTACTTC.

The chain has TRBV5-1 and TRBJ2-7, with TRBD1 matching 7 bases. The trim removed 0 bases at V and 2 bases at J, leaving 2 bases unmatched. Germline V lookup: CDR1 SGHRS, CDR2 YFSETQ. CDR3 length: 14 residues. Here the CDR3 reads CASSLEQGTYEQYF. CDR3 sequence (DNA): TGCGCCAGCAGCTTGGAACAGGGGACCTACGAGCAGTACTTC.

This sequence joins TRBV7-2 and TRBJ2-3; a possible D gene is TRBD2 (6 bases). Germline CDR1 reads SGHTA; CDR2 reads FQGNSA. CDR3 length: 17 amino acids. The ends were cut back, 7 bases at V and 6 bases at J, with 26 bases in the middle. The CDR3 bases are TGTGCCAGCACCCAGCAGCCTAGCGCACCGTTGGGGGATACGCAGTATTTT. Translating it yields CASTQQPSAPLGDTQYF.

The chain links TRBV10-2 to TRBJ2-7; 7 bases fit TRBD1. CDR1 is WSHSY, CDR2 SAAADI, per germline. CDR3 length: 15 residues. After removal of 7 bases from V and 0 bases from J, the junction contained 9 bases not matched to a gene. The CDR3 DNA is TGCGCCAGCACCCGACGACAGGGAGCCTCCTACGAGCAGTACTTC. As protein: CASTRRQGASYEQYF.

The chain recombines TRBV29-1 with TRBJ2-7; 8 bases line up with TRBD2. J was trimmed by 5 bases and V by 5 bases; bases with no gene match: 8. The CDR3 length is 13 residues. CDR1 SQVTM and CDR2 ANQGSEA come from the germline V gene. The CDR3 bases are TGCAGCGTTAAGGAGCGGGAGATCGACGAGCAGTACTTC. Its protein product is CSVKEREIDEQYF.